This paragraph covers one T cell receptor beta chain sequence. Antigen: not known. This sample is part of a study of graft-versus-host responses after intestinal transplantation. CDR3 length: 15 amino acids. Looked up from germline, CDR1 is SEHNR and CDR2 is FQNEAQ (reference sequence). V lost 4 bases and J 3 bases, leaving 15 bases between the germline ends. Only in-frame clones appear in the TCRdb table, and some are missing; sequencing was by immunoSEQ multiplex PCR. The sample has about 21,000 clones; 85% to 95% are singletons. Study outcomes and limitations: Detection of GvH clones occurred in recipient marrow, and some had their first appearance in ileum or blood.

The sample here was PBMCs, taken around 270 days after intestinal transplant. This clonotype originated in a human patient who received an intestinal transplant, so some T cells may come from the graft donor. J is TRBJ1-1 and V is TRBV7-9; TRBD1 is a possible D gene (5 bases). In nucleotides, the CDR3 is TGTGCCAGCAGCTCGATACAGGAGGGGTACACTGAAGCTTTCTTT. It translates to CASSSIQEGYTEAFF.